The sample holds a few counts of the clone carrying this TCR beta chain. Its antigen is not identified. The PCR was carried out with 60 Vbeta primers and 13 Jbeta primers. The repertoire was sequenced with immunoSEQ multiplex PCR; TCRdb's copy has only in-frame clones and lacks some. The sample has 95,000 to 130,000 clones, roughly a tenth seen once. This record comes from a study of cytomegalovirus exposure and HLA in healthy donors. J was trimmed by 0 bases and V by 5 bases; bases with no gene match: 9. CDR3 size: 16 residues. Germline assignment: CDR1 SGHVS and CDR2 FNYEAQ. Findings and caveats of the study: The study put under 200 TCR beta chains on its list as cytomegalovirus-associated.

This chain connects TRBV7-6 to TRBJ1-1, with TRBD1 matching over 7 bases. The sequence was collected from a man younger than 45 in good health and CMV-seronegative. Sequenced material: PBMCs. The chain's CDR3 is CASSDRQGGMNTEAFF. CDR3 coding DNA: TGTGCCAGCAGCGACCGACAGGGAGGCATGAACACTGAAGCTTTCTTT.